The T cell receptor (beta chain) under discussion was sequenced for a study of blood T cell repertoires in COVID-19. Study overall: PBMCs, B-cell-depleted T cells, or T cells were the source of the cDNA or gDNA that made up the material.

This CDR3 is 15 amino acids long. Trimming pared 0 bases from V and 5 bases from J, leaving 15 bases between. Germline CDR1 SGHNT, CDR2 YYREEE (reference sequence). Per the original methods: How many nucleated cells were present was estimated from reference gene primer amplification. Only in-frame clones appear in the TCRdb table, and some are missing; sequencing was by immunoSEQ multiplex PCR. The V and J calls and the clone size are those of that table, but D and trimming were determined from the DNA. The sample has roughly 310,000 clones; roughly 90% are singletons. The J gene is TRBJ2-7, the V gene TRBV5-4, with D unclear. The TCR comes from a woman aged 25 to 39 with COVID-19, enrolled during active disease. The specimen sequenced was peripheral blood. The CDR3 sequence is CASSLEPPPADEQYF. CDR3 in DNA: TGTGCCAGCAGCTTGGAACCGCCTCCGGCGGACGAGCAGTACTTC.